The 19 T cell receptor beta chains listed next were all sequenced from one sample in a study of control samples from healthy donors and cancer patients. Profiling relied on immunoSEQ multiplex PCR, and the TCRdb table lists in-frame clones only, not all of them. The sample contains fewer than 200,000 clones, about 90% of which appear only once. Material for sequencing was blood. The origin of the receptors is a woman aged 25-40 years in good health.

The J gene is TRBJ1-1, the V gene TRBV2; possibly TRBD1 for D (5 bases). This CDR3 region has 15 residues. Germline assignment: CDR1 SNHLY and CDR2 FYNNEI. The ends were cut back, 6 bases at V and 0 bases at J, with 14 bases in the middle. The DNA for the CDR3 is TGTGCCAGCAGAGGGACGGCAGGGTTGAACACTGAAGCTTTCTTT. It codes for CASRGTAGLNTEAFF.

The gene calls are TRBV10-3 and TRBJ2-1; 9 bases map to TRBD1. The CDR3 is made up of 15 amino acids. Germline V CDR1 and CDR2: ENHRY, SYGVKD. J lost 5 bases, V lost 10 bases, and 12 bases had no gene match. CDR3 loop: CATDEYRGPHNEQFF. Here the CDR3 DNA reads TGTGCCACCGACGAGTACAGGGGGCCCCACAATGAGCAGTTCTTC.

The chain has TRBV7-9 and TRBJ2-5; the D gene is possibly TRBD1 (6 bases). The germline gives CDR1 SEHNR, CDR2 FQNEAQ (reference sequence). CDR3 length equals 16 residues. Trimming removed 5 bases at V and 7 bases at J, with 23 bases between. DNA for the CDR3: TGTGCCAGCAGCCCGTCCGAGGGTCCAGACAGGTGGACCCAGTACTTC. As protein: CASSPSEGPDRWTQYF.

The V gene is TRBV19, the J gene TRBJ1-3; D possibly corresponds to TRBD1 (6 bases). The CDR3 is 13 amino acids. Looked up from germline, CDR1 is LNHDA and CDR2 is SQIVND (reference sequence). CDR3 sequence: CASGGLGGNTIYF. The DNA of the CDR3 is TGTGCGTCGGGGGGCCTTGGGGGAAACACCATATATTTT.

The chain has TRBV7-2 and TRBJ1-2; no definite D call. The CDR3 extends over 14 amino acids. Germline V CDR1 and CDR2: SGHTA, FQGNSA. V lost 1 base and J lost 5, with 11 bases in between. CDR3 loop: CASSLDRGPYGYTF. Here the CDR3 DNA reads TGTGCCAGCAGCTTAGATCGGGGTCCGTATGGCTACACCTTC.

CDR3 region: CASSPDAFGGANVLTF. The CDR3, as DNA: TGTGCCAGCAGTCCCGATGCGTTCGGTGGGGCCAACGTCCTGACTTTC. The V call is TRBV27, the J call TRBJ2-6; D call uncertain. The V end was cut by 5 bases, the J end by 3 bases, with 14 bases between. The CDR3 is 16 amino acids. Germline assignment: CDR1 MNHEY and CDR2 SMNVEV (reference sequence). Full variable domain (rest looked up from reference TRBV27 and TRBJ2-6): EAQVTQNPRYLITVTGKKLTVTCSQNMNHEYMSWYRQDPGLGLRQIYYSMNVEVTDKGDVPEGYKVSRKEKRNFPLILESPSPNQTSLYFCASSPDAFGGANVLTFGAGSRLTVL.

The rearrangement links TRBV28 to TRBJ2-5; 11 bases fit TRBD2. V lost 4 bases, J lost 4 bases, and 5 bases stayed unmatched. This CDR3 contains 15 residues. CDR1 is MDHEN, CDR2 SYDVKM, per germline. The CDR3 here is CASSYLTSGRETQYF. The CDR3 DNA follows: TGTGCCAGCAGTTATTTAACTAGCGGGAGAGAGACCCAGTACTTC.

The chain carries TRBV30 and TRBJ1-6; TRBD1 aligns across 8 bases. Germline V gene data show CDR1 as GTSNPN and CDR2 as SVGIG (reference sequence). With V trimmed by 7 bases and J by 8 bases, 10 bases remained unmatched. This CDR3 comprises 14 residues. The CDR3 sequence: CAFSLDREYSPLHF. The CDR3 DNA reads TGTGCCTTCTCCTTGGACAGGGAGTATTCACCCCTCCACTTT.

The chain uses TRBV4-1 and TRBJ1-5; TRBD1 aligns across 7 bases. J gave up 6 bases and V 1 base, and 3 bases lay outside the gene matches. Germline V gives CDR1 MGHRA, CDR2 YSYEKL. The CDR3 covers 14 residues. The CDR3: CASSQGQGGQPQHF. The CDR3 nucleotides are TGCGCCAGCAGCCAAGGACAGGGAGGTCAGCCCCAGCATTTT.

The chain has TRBV25-1 and TRBJ1-3; D is possibly TRBD1 (6 bases). The CDR3 runs 18 residues. Germline lookup yields CDR1 MGHDK and CDR2 SYGVNS. The V end lost 1 base, the J end lost 0 bases, and 16 bases lay between the germline ends. CDR3 DNA sequence: TGTGCCAGCAGTGAATGGGGGGGCGGGAAACGCTCTGGAAACACCATATATTTT. This gives the protein CASSEWGGGKRSGNTIYF.

The genes are TRBV28 and TRBJ2-1; 8 positions agree with TRBD1. J was trimmed by 0 bases and V by 4 bases; bases with no gene match: 23. Germline V gene sequence: CDR1 MDHEN, CDR2 SYDVKM. The CDR3 has 22 amino acids. This chain's CDR3 is CASSYRDRRFAGLKSSYNEQFF. CDR3 nucleotide sequence: TGTGCCAGCAGTTACCGGGACAGGCGATTTGCGGGACTCAAAAGCTCCTACAATGAGCAGTTCTTC.

The V and J genes are TRBV19 and TRBJ2-5; 10 nucleotides agree with TRBD2. The CDR3 loop spans 15 amino acids. V shed 6 bases and J 4 bases; nucleotides not matched to a gene: 8. Per germline, CDR1 LNHDA and CDR2 SQIVND (reference sequence). CDR3 residues: CASRNFVAGGETQYF. The CDR3 DNA reads as TGTGCCAGTAGGAACTTTGTAGCGGGAGGAGAGACCCAGTACTTC. The full variable domain, in which reference TRBV19 and TRBJ2-5 provide the parts outside the CDR3, is DGGITQSPKYLFRKEGQNVTLSCEQNLNHDAMYWYRQDPGQGLRLIYYSQIVNDFQKGDIAEGYSVSREKKESFPLTVTSAQKNPTAFYLCASRNFVAGGETQYFGPGTRLLVL.

V and J are TRBV10-3 and TRBJ2-2; perhaps TRBD2 as D (5 bases). The CDR3 totals 16 residues. V gave up 0 bases and J gave up 2 bases, with 10 bases separating them. CDR1 and CDR2 (germline): ENHRY, SYGVKD. Here the CDR3 reads CAISESGSGNTGELFF. CDR3 nucleotides: TGTGCCATCAGTGAGTCTGGGAGCGGCAACACCGGGGAGCTGTTTTTT.

The genes are TRBV6-5 and TRBJ2-2; D unresolved. Trimming left V 7 bases short and J 5 bases short, with 17 bases between. The CDR3 is made up of 15 amino acids. CDR1 MNHEY and CDR2 SVGAGI come from the germline V gene. CDR3 sequence: CASTHQTTKTGELFF. CDR3 nucleotides: TGTGCCAGCACCCACCAAACAACTAAAACCGGGGAGCTGTTTTTT.

The chain is built from TRBV13 and TRBJ2-3; D perhaps matches TRBD1 (5 bases). The CDR3 is 12 residues long. Deletions cut 3 bases from V and 6 bases from J, with 7 bases between. CDR1 is PRHDT and CDR2 is FYEKMQ in the germline V gene (reference sequence). Written as DNA, the CDR3 is TGTGCCAGCAGCTTGAACAGGGATACGCAGTATTTT. It specifies CASSLNRDTQYF. Together with reference TRBV13 and TRBJ2-3, the CDR3 gives the full variable domain: AAGVIQSPRHLIKEKRETATLKCYPIPRHDTVYWYQQGPGQDPQFLISFYEKMQSDKGSIPDRFSAQQFSDYHSELNMSSLELGDSALYFCASSLNRDTQYFGPGTRLTVL.

This chain uses TRBV5-5 with TRBJ2-2, with 7 bases lining up with TRBD2. J lost 4 bases, V lost 4 bases, and 7 bases had no gene match. Germline assignment: CDR1 SGHKS and CDR2 YYEKEE (reference sequence). The CDR3 loop spans 15 amino acids. CDR3 protein: CASSPGLVATGELFF. The DNA for the CDR3 is TGTGCCAGCAGCCCTGGACTAGTGGCCACCGGGGAGCTGTTTTTT.

The chain combines TRBV19 with TRBJ2-5, with 12 bases that match TRBD1. V shed 4 bases and J 5 bases; nucleotides not matched to a gene: 5. CDR1 LNHDA and CDR2 SQIVND come from the germline V gene (reference sequence). CDR3 size: 15 residues. The CDR3 sequence: CASSTGTGGGETQYF. The CDR3, as DNA: TGTGCCAGTAGTACCGGGACAGGGGGCGGTGAGACCCAGTACTTC. Full variable domain (rest looked up from reference TRBV19 and TRBJ2-5): DGGITQSPKYLFRKEGQNVTLSCEQNLNHDAMYWYRQDPGQGLRLIYYSQIVNDFQKGDIAEGYSVSREKKESFPLTVTSAQKNPTAFYLCASSTGTGGGETQYFGPGTRLLVL.

This clone was recorded only once. The CDR3 reads CASSQGGLTNTGELFF. As DNA, the CDR3 is TGTGCCAGCAGCCAAGGCGGCTTGACGAACACCGGGGAGCTGTTTTTT. The chain employs TRBV3-1 (or the pseudogene TRBV3-2) and TRBJ2-2; no clear D gene. V dropped 1 base and J dropped 0 bases, with 9 bases sitting between them. The CDR3 has 16 amino acids. The germline gives CDR1 LGHDT, CDR2 YNNKEL (reference sequence).

This clone appeared once. The chain links TRBV5-1 to TRBJ2-5, with 11 bases identical to TRBD2. V lost 1 base and J lost 4; bases outside the gene matches: 3. CDR1 SGHRS and CDR2 YFSETQ come from the germline V gene. The CDR3 has 15 residues. CDR3 sequence: CASSLTSGRGETQYF. The CDR3 DNA follows: TGCGCCAGCAGCTTGACTAGCGGGAGAGGAGAGACCCAGTACTTC.